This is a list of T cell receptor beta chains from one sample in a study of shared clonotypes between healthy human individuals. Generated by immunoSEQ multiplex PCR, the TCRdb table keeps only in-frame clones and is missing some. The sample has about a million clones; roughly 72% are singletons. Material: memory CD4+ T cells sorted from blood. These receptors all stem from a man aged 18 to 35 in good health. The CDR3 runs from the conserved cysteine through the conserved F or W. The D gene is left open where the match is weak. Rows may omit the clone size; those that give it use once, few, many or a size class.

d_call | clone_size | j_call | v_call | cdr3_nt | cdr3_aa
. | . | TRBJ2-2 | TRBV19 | TGTGCCAGTAGTTCCCCCAGGGGATCCGGGGAGCTGTTTTTT | CASSSPRGSGELFF
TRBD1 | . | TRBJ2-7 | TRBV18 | TGTGCCAGCTCACCCGGGACAGGGTTTACCGGGCAGTACTTC | CASSPGTGFTGQYF
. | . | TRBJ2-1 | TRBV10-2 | TGCGCCAGCAGTGAGTCCCGGGACCGGTCGTTCTTC | CASSESRDRSFF
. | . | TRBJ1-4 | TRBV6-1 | TGTGCCAGCAGTGAGGGGTCGGCTAATGAAAAACTGTTTTTT | CASSEGSANEKLFF
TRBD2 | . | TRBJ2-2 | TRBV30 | TGTGCCCGGGCACCTAGCGGGCCGAACACCGGGGAGCTGTTTTTT | CARAPSGPNTGELFF
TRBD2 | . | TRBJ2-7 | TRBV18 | TGTGCCAGCTCACCACCGTTACTAGCGGGAGGTACCTACGAGCAGTACTTC | CASSPPLLAGGTYEQYF
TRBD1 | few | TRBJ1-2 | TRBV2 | TGTGCCAGTGCGAGGGACGGACAGGGGGCCCACTTC | CASARDGQGAHF
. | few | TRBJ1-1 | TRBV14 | TGTGCCAGCAGCCAAGAGGGATACAGCTTGAACACTGAAGCTTTCTTT | CASSQEGYSLNTEAFF
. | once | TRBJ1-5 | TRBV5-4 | TGTGCCAGCAGCTTGGACCCTGGGCTTAATCAGCCCCAGCATTTT | CASSLDPGLNQPQHF
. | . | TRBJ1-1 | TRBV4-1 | TGCGCCAGCAGCCAAGGCTCAGGGGCGGCTTTCTTT | CASSQGSGAAFF
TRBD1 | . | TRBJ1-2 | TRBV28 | TGTGCCAGCAGTCGACAGGGCGCCCCATATGGCTACACCTTC | CASSRQGAPYGYTF
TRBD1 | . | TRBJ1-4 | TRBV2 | TGTGCCAGCAGCTCACAGGGGGCGATTGTAAAACTGTTTTTT | CASSSQGAIVKLFF
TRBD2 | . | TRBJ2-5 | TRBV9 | TGTGCCAGCAGCGTAGGGACTAGCGGGAGAGAGACCCAGTACTTC | CASSVGTSGRETQYF
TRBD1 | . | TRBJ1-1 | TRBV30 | TGTGCCTGGAGTCGACAGGGAGGGGTCTCGGGAAACACTGAAGCTTTCTTT | CAWSRQGGVSGNTEAFF
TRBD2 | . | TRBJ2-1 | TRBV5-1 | TGCGCCAGCAGCTTGGCCGAAGCGGGGCGGCCGAATGAGCAGTTCTTC | CASSLAEAGRPNEQFF
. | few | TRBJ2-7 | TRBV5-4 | TGTGCCAGCAGCTCGGCAGGGCAGGCTAACGAGCAGTACTTC | CASSSAGQANEQYF
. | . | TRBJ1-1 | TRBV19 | TGTGCCAGTAGTATAAACTCCCCAGGCCCCACTGAAGCTTTCTTT | CASSINSPGPTEAFF
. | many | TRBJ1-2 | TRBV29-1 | TGCAGCGTGGAGGGAGGGGCCCATGGCTACACCTTC | CSVEGGAHGYTF